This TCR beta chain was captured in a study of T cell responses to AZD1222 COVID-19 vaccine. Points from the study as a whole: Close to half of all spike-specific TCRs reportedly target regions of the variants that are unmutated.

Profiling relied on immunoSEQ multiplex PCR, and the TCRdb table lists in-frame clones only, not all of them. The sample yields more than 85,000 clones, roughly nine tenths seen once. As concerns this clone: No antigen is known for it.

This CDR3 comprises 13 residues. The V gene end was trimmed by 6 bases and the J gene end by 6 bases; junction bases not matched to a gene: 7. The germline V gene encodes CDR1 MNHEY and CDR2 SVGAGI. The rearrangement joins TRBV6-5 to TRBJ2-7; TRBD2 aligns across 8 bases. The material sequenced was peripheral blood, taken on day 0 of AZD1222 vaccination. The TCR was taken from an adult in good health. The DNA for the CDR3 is TGTGCCAGCAGGCCGGGACTAGTTGGCGAGCAGTACTTC. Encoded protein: CASRPGLVGEQYF.